This record concerns one T cell receptor (beta chain) sequence. With 6 bases clipped from V and 5 bases from J, the junction kept 21 bases outside the gene matches. The CDR3 extends over 19 amino acids. Per the germline V gene, CDR1 is SQVTM and CDR2 is ANQGSEA. The sample belongs to a study of cytomegalovirus exposure and HLA in healthy donors. This PCR relied on a set of 60 Vbeta primers and 13 Jbeta primers. Assay: immunoSEQ multiplex PCR; the TCRdb copy retains only in-frame clones and omits some. Counted here are 150,000 to 200,000 clones, 75% to 85% occurring once; the ten biggest clones make up less than 2%.

The chain has TRBV29-1 and TRBJ2-2, with 10 bases matching TRBD2. The clonotype comes from a girl aged 10-17 years in good health and CMV-seropositive. The material sequenced was PBMCs. The CDR3 DNA reads as TGCAGCGTCTATATGAGCGGGGGGGCCTTCCCAGTGGTAACCGGGGAGCTGTTTTTT. Translation: CSVYMSGGAFPVVTGELFF.